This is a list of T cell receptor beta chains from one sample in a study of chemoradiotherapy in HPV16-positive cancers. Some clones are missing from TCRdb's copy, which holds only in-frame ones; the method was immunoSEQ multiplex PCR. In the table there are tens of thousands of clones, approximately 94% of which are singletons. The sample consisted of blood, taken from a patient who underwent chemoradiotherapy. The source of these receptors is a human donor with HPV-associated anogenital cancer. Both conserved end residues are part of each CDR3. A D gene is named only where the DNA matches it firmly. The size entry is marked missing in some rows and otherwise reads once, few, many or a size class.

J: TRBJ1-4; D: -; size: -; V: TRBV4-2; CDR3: CASSQAASGTPNEKLFF; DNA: TGTGCCAGCAGCCAAGCCGCCTCCGGGACCCCTAATGAAAAACTGTTTTTT
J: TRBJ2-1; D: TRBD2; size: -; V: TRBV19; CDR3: CASSIIHGGATAYNEQFF; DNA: TGTGCCAGTAGTATCATTCACGGGGGGGCAACGGCCTACAATGAGCAGTTCTTC
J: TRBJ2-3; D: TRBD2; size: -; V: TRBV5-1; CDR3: CASSLASGGGTDTQYF; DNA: TGCGCCAGCAGCTTGGCTAGCGGGGGGGGCACAGATACGCAGTATTTT
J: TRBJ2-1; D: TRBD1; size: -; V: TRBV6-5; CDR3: CASSPGQGAIVGQFF; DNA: TGTGCCAGCAGTCCGGGACAGGGGGCGATCGTGGGGCAGTTCTTC
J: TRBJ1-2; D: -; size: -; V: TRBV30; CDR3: CAWSVPRFNYGYTF; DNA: TGTGCCTGGAGTGTACCCCGGTTTAACTATGGCTACACCTTC
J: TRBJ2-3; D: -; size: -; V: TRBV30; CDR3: CAWSLGAGTDTQYF; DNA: TGTGCCTGGAGTCTGGGGGCCGGCACAGATACGCAGTATTTT
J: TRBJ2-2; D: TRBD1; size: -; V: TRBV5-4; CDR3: CASSYRDRGDTGELFF; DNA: TGTGCCAGCAGCTACCGGGACAGGGGTGACACCGGGGAGCTGTTTTTT
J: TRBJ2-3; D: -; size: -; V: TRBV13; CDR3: CASSLPGVEVDTQYF; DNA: TGTGCCAGCAGCTTACCTGGGGTAGAAGTTGATACGCAGTATTTT
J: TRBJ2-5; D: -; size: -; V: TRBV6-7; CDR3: CASSYSRTQETQYF; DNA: TGTGCCAGCAGTTACTCGAGGACCCAAGAGACCCAGTACTTC
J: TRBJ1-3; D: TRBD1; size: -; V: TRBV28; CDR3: CASRNDQGQLENTIYF; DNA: TGTGCCAGCAGGAACGACCAGGGACAGTTGGAAAACACCATATATTTT
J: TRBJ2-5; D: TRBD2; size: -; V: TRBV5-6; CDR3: CASSRGSGYETQYF; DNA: TGTGCCAGCAGCCGCGGGAGCGGGTATGAGACCCAGTACTTC
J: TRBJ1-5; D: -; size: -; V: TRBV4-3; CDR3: CASSQEWGPGKAYSNQPQHF; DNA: TGCGCCAGCAGCCAAGAATGGGGACCAGGGAAAGCATATAGCAATCAGCCCCAGCATTTT
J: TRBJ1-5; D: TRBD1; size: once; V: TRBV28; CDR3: CASSVGTGVVQPQHF; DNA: TGTGCCAGCAGTGTCGGGACAGGGGTTGTTCAGCCCCAGCATTTT
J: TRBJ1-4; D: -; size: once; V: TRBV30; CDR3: CAWGREKLFF; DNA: TGTGCCTGGGGGCGCGAAAAACTGTTTTTT
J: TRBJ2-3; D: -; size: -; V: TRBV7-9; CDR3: CASSLYTSTDTQYF; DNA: TGTGCCAGCAGCTTATATACTAGCACAGATACGCAGTATTTT
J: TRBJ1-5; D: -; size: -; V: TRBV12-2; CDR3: CASRLGGGPQHF; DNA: TGTGCAAGTCGTTTAGGGGGGGGGCCCCAGCATTTT
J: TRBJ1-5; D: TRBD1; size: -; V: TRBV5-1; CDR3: CASSLQGEGNQPQHF; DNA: TGCGCCAGCAGCTTACAGGGGGAAGGCAATCAGCCCCAGCATTTT
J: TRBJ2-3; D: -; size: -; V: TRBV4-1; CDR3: CASSQEGRGGTDTQYF; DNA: TGCGCCAGCAGCCAAGAAGGGCGGGGAGGCACAGATACGCAGTATTTT
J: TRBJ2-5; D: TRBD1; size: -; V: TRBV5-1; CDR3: CASSSGTVQETQYF; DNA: TGCGCCAGCAGCAGTGGGACAGTCCAAGAGACCCAGTACTTC
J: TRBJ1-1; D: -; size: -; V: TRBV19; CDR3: CASSIDLDTEAFF; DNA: TGTGCCAGTAGCATTGACCTGGACACTGAAGCTTTCTTT
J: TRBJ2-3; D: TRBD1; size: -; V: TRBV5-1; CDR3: CASSGQGQSTDTQYF; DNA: TGCGCCAGCAGCGGACAGGGACAATCCACAGATACGCAGTATTTT
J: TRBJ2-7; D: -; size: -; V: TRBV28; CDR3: CASSYAGTTYEQYF; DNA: TGTGCCAGCAGTTACGCCGGGACAACCTACGAGCAGTACTTC
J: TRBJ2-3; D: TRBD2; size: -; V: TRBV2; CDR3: CASGLAGRTDTQYF; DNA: TGTGCCAGCGGACTAGCGGGGCGCACAGATACGCAGTATTTT
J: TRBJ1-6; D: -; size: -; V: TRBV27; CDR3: CASSFSRTEAGSPLHF; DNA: TGTGCCAGCAGTTTCTCCAGGACGGAGGCGGGTTCACCCCTCCACTTT
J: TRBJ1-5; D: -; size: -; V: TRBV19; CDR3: CASSEQGNQPQHF; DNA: TGTGCCAGTAGTGAACAGGGCAATCAGCCCCAGCATTTT
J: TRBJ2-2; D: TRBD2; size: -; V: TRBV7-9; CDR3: CASSLGGGTGELFF; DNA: TGTGCCAGCAGCTTGGGCGGGGGGACCGGGGAGCTGTTTTTT
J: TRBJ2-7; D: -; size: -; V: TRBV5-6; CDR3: CASSFGRQGDEQYF; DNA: TGTGCCAGCAGCTTCGGGCGCCAGGGCGACGAGCAGTACTTC
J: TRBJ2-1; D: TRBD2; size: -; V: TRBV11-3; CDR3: CASSSSGGSYNEQFF; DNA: TGTGCCAGCAGCTCTAGCGGGGGGTCCTACAATGAGCAGTTCTTC
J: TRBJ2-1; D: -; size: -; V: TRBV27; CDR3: CASSPSPTYNEQFF; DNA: TGTGCCAGCAGTCCCAGCCCGACCTACAATGAGCAGTTCTTC
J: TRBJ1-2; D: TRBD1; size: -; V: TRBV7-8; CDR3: CASSAGTGGPYTF; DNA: TGTGCCAGCAGCGCGGGGACAGGGGGGCCCTACACCTTC
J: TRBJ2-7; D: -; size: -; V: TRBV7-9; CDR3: CASTRQADAEQYF; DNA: TGTGCCAGCACCCGCCAGGCGGACGCCGAGCAGTACTTC
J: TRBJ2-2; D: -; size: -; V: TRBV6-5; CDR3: CASSSQANTGELFF; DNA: TGTGCCAGCAGTTCCCAGGCGAACACCGGGGAGCTGTTTTTT
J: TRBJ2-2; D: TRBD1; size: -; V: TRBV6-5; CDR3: CASSTGLNTGELFF; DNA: TGTGCCAGCTCGACAGGGTTGAACACCGGGGAGCTGTTTTTT
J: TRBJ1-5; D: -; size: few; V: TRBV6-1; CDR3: CASSEVGVGNQPQHF; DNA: TGTGCCAGCAGTGAAGTGGGGGTGGGCAATCAGCCCCAGCATTTT
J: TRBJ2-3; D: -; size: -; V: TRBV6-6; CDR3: CASSYSPNTFTQYF; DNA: TGTGCCAGCAGTTACTCTCCCAACACCTTTACGCAGTATTTT
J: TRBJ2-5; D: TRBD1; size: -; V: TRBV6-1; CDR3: CASSEGTGQETQYF; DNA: TGTGCCAGCAGTGAAGGGACAGGCCAAGAGACCCAGTACTTC
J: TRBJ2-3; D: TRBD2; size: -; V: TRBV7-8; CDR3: CASSPRTSGRTDTQYF; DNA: TGTGCCAGCAGCCCCCGGACTAGCGGCCGCACAGATACGCAGTATTTT
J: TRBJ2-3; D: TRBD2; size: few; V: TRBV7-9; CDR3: CASSLGGGAVVDTQYF; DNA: TGTGCCAGCAGCTTAGGCGGGGGGGCCGTGGTAGATACGCAGTATTTT
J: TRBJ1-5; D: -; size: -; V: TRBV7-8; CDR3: CASSPRGGNDVWPQHF; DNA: TGTGCCAGCAGCCCTAGAGGAGGAAACGACGTGTGGCCCCAGCATTTT
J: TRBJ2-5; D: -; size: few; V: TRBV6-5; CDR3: CASSSSETQYF; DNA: TGTGCCAGCAGCAGCAGCGAGACCCAGTACTTC
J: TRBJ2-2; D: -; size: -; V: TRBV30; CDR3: CAWTSRPYTGELFF; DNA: TGTGCCTGGACATCCAGACCTTACACCGGGGAGCTGTTTTTT
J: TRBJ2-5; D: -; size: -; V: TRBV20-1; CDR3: CRGDRQETQYF; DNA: TGCAGGGGAGACAGGCAAGAGACCCAGTACTTC
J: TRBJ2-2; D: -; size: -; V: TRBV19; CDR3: CASSIAGPILGYGELFF; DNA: TGTGCCAGTAGTATTGCCGGGCCGATCTTGGGATACGGGGAGCTGTTTTTT
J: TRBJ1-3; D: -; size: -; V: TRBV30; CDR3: CAWTGQGGNTIYF; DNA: TGTGCCTGGACCGGGCAGGGTGGAAACACCATATATTTT
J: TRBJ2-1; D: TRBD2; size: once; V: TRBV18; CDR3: CASSPGLAGIYNEQFF; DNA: TGTGCCAGCTCCCCCGGTCTAGCGGGGATCTACAATGAGCAGTTCTTC
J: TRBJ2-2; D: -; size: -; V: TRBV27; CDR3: CASSLEGPNTGELFF; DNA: TGTGCCAGCAGTTTGGAGGGGCCGAACACCGGGGAGCTGTTTTTT
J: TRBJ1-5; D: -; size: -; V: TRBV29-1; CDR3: CSVGSPNQPQHF; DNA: TGCAGCGTTGGGAGCCCCAATCAGCCCCAGCATTTT
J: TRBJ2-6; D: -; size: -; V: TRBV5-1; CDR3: CASSPGESSGANVLTF; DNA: TGCGCCAGCAGCCCAGGGGAAAGCTCTGGGGCCAACGTCCTGACTTTC
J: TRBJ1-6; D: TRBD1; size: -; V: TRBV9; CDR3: CASSPSWDRGGPLHF; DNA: TGTGCCAGCAGCCCCTCCTGGGACAGGGGGGGGCCCCTCCACTTT
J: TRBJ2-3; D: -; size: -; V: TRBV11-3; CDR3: CASSSVRGADTQYF; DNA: TGTGCCAGCAGCTCAGTCCGAGGAGCAGATACGCAGTATTTT